This is a list of T cell receptor beta chains from one sample in a study of control samples from healthy donors and cancer patients. The repertoire was sequenced with immunoSEQ multiplex PCR; TCRdb's copy has only in-frame clones and lacks some. Among some 410,000 clones, 75% to 95% were seen once, and the ten largest hold around 6.5%. The source material was PBMCs. These receptor sequences come from a middle-aged man with head and neck cancer. The CDR3 runs from the conserved cysteine through the conserved F or W. A D gene is named only where the DNA matches it firmly. Where a row states a size, it is once, few, many or the class of an expanded clone; other rows omit it.

d_call: NA; v_call: TRBV18; j_call: TRBJ2-7; clone_size: few; cdr3_aa: CASSPMFAGQGSLEQYF; cdr3_nt: TGTGCCAGCTCACCAATGTTTGCCGGGCAGGGGTCCCTCGAGCAGTACTTC
d_call: NA; v_call: TRBV18; j_call: TRBJ2-2; clone_size: NA; cdr3_aa: CASSPRGFGELFF; cdr3_nt: TGTGCCAGCTCACCAAGAGGGTTCGGGGAGCTGTTTTTT
d_call: TRBD1; v_call: TRBV27; j_call: TRBJ2-5; clone_size: NA; cdr3_aa: CASKASGTGFILARGETQYF; cdr3_nt: TGTGCCAGCAAGGCCTCCGGGACAGGGTTTATTTTGGCACGCGGGGAGACCCAGTACTTC
d_call: NA; v_call: TRBV3-1/TRBV3-2; j_call: TRBJ2-3; clone_size: NA; cdr3_aa: CASSRGGTDTQYF; cdr3_nt: TGTGCCAGCAGCAGGGGGGGCACAGATACGCAGTATTTT
d_call: NA; v_call: TRBV5-1; j_call: TRBJ1-4; clone_size: NA; cdr3_aa: CASGALLGGTNEKLFF; cdr3_nt: TGCGCCAGCGGAGCGCTCTTAGGTGGAACTAATGAAAAACTGTTTTTT
d_call: TRBD2; v_call: TRBV2; j_call: TRBJ2-3; clone_size: NA; cdr3_aa: CASKLTSGHTDTQYF; cdr3_nt: TGTGCCAGCAAGTTGACTAGCGGACACACAGATACGCAGTATTTT
d_call: NA; v_call: TRBV5-8; j_call: TRBJ1-5; clone_size: once; cdr3_aa: CASSSQVVGSNQPQHF; cdr3_nt: TGTGCCAGCAGCTCACAGGTCGTTGGTAGCAATCAGCCCCAGCATTTT
d_call: NA; v_call: TRBV28; j_call: TRBJ1-2; clone_size: NA; cdr3_aa: CASSRMEGDPEYGYTF; cdr3_nt: TGTGCCAGCAGCCGGATGGAGGGGGACCCAGAATATGGCTACACCTTC
d_call: NA; v_call: TRBV10-1; j_call: TRBJ2-1; clone_size: NA; cdr3_aa: CASSESSGLMFF; cdr3_nt: TGCGCCAGCAGTGAGTCCTCGGGACTGATGTTCTTC
d_call: NA; v_call: TRBV4-2; j_call: TRBJ2-7; clone_size: NA; cdr3_aa: CASSQVVRGEQYF; cdr3_nt: TGTGCCAGCAGCCAAGTCGTAAGGGGCGAGCAGTACTTC
d_call: NA; v_call: TRBV7-3; j_call: TRBJ2-3; clone_size: NA; cdr3_aa: CASSLSGKTTDTQYF; cdr3_nt: TGTGCCAGCAGCTTAAGCGGGAAGACCACAGATACGCAGTATTTT
d_call: TRBD2; v_call: TRBV5-1; j_call: TRBJ2-5; clone_size: NA; cdr3_aa: CASSLGITSGGEETQYF; cdr3_nt: TGCGCCAGCAGCTTGGGGATAACTAGCGGGGGTGAAGAGACCCAGTACTTC
d_call: NA; v_call: TRBV10-3; j_call: TRBJ1-1; clone_size: NA; cdr3_aa: CAISEYGDLAFF; cdr3_nt: TGTGCCATCAGTGAGTACGGGGATTTGGCTTTCTTT
d_call: NA; v_call: TRBV18; j_call: TRBJ1-1; clone_size: few; cdr3_aa: CASSPAQKNTEAFF; cdr3_nt: TGTGCCAGCTCACCGGCCCAGAAGAACACTGAAGCTTTCTTT
d_call: NA; v_call: TRBV20-1; j_call: TRBJ1-4; clone_size: NA; cdr3_aa: CSASGAGRRVGTNEKLFF; cdr3_nt: TGCAGTGCTAGTGGGGCAGGGAGACGGGTGGGGACTAATGAAAAACTGTTTTTT
d_call: NA; v_call: TRBV11-1; j_call: TRBJ1-1; clone_size: NA; cdr3_aa: CASSSGRRDTEAFF; cdr3_nt: TGTGCCAGCAGCTCGGGAAGGCGGGACACTGAAGCTTTCTTT
d_call: NA; v_call: TRBV7-8; j_call: TRBJ1-1; clone_size: NA; cdr3_aa: CASSYELQLGQRAFF; cdr3_nt: TGTGCCAGCAGCTATGAACTACAGCTTGGGCAGCGGGCTTTCTTT
d_call: NA; v_call: TRBV28; j_call: TRBJ2-5; clone_size: few; cdr3_aa: CASSLEETQYF; cdr3_nt: TGTGCCAGCAGTTTGGAAGAGACCCAGTACTTC
d_call: TRBD1; v_call: TRBV7-8; j_call: TRBJ1-5; clone_size: NA; cdr3_aa: CASSLAPGQINQPQHF; cdr3_nt: TGTGCCAGCAGCTTAGCCCCGGGACAGATCAATCAGCCCCAGCATTTT
d_call: NA; v_call: TRBV25-1; j_call: TRBJ2-3; clone_size: NA; cdr3_aa: CASSVDRPATDTQYF; cdr3_nt: TGTGCCAGCAGTGTTGATAGACCAGCCACAGATACGCAGTATTTT
d_call: NA; v_call: TRBV9; j_call: TRBJ2-1; clone_size: few; cdr3_aa: CASGGGSSSYNEQFF; cdr3_nt: TGTGCCAGCGGGGGTGGCTCGAGCTCCTACAATGAGCAGTTCTTC
d_call: TRBD1; v_call: TRBV5-1; j_call: TRBJ2-3; clone_size: NA; cdr3_aa: CASSRDRVADTQYF; cdr3_nt: TGCGCCAGCAGCCGGGACAGGGTCGCAGATACGCAGTATTTT
d_call: NA; v_call: TRBV5-4; j_call: TRBJ1-3; clone_size: few; cdr3_aa: CASSLERGGNTIYF; cdr3_nt: TGTGCCAGCAGCTTGGAACGGGGGGGAAACACCATATATTTT
d_call: TRBD2; v_call: TRBV28; j_call: TRBJ2-7; clone_size: NA; cdr3_aa: CASSSSGSRSYEQYF; cdr3_nt: TGTGCCAGCAGTTCTAGCGGGAGTCGGTCCTACGAGCAGTACTTC
d_call: TRBD2; v_call: TRBV4-2; j_call: TRBJ2-1; clone_size: few; cdr3_aa: CASSLQRGGVYNEQFF; cdr3_nt: TGTGCCAGCAGCCTTCAGCGGGGGGGTGTGTACAATGAGCAGTTCTTC
d_call: NA; v_call: TRBV5-1; j_call: TRBJ2-2; clone_size: NA; cdr3_aa: CASSPNGQNTGELFF; cdr3_nt: TGCGCCAGCAGCCCGAATGGGCAGAACACCGGGGAGCTGTTTTTT
d_call: NA; v_call: TRBV10-3; j_call: TRBJ1-3; clone_size: NA; cdr3_aa: CATGGRATGNTIYF; cdr3_nt: TGTGCCACCGGCGGCAGGGCGACTGGAAACACCATATATTTT
d_call: TRBD2; v_call: TRBV5-5; j_call: TRBJ2-2; clone_size: NA; cdr3_aa: CASSSSLAGAGELFF; cdr3_nt: TGTGCCAGCAGCTCCTCACTAGCGGGGGCCGGGGAGCTGTTTTTT
d_call: TRBD1; v_call: TRBV2; j_call: TRBJ2-7; clone_size: NA; cdr3_aa: CASLRDSNTYEQYF; cdr3_nt: TGTGCCAGCTTAAGGGACAGTAATACCTACGAGCAGTACTTC
d_call: NA; v_call: TRBV7-2; j_call: TRBJ2-7; clone_size: NA; cdr3_aa: CASSLAHVGTGSYEQYF; cdr3_nt: TGTGCCAGCAGCTTAGCGCACGTGGGGACGGGCTCCTACGAGCAGTACTTC
d_call: NA; v_call: TRBV9; j_call: TRBJ1-1; clone_size: NA; cdr3_aa: CASSTMDTEAFF; cdr3_nt: TGTGCCAGCAGCACAATGGACACCGAAGCTTTCTTT
d_call: TRBD1; v_call: TRBV7-3; j_call: TRBJ1-1; clone_size: NA; cdr3_aa: CASSRQGRTEAFF; cdr3_nt: TGTGCCAGCAGCAGACAGGGGAGGACTGAAGCTTTCTTT
d_call: TRBD1; v_call: TRBV5-6; j_call: TRBJ1-4; clone_size: NA; cdr3_aa: CASSSRDTGTGYEKLFF; cdr3_nt: TGTGCCAGCAGCTCTAGAGATACCGGGACAGGTTACGAAAAACTGTTTTTT